The 26 T cell receptor beta chains below come from one sample, sequenced in a study of T cell repertoires in cytomegalovirus infection. Antigens for these TCRs are unknown. From the reads, TCRdb called clonotypes with MiXCR, one entry per CDR3 protein. The sample has 370,000 or so distinct CDR3 sequences, nearly 35% seen once. Sequenced here: cultured PBMCs, sampled from culture after CMV antigen stimulation. The receptors shown here come from a human donor in good health (CMV status not recorded). Some clones in this sample may be carry-over from other donors' samples.

Only a few counts were recorded for this clonotype. The chain combines TRBV7-2 with TRBJ2-1; 10 bases match TRBD2. Germline trimming cut 5 bases from V and 6 bases from J; bases unmatched to any gene: 10. The CDR3 has 16 residues. Germline V gives CDR1 SGHTA, CDR2 FQGNSA. As DNA, the CDR3 is TGTGCCAGCAGCCTCCGGGGAGGGACTAGCGCCAATGAGCAGTTCTTC. Amino acid sequence: CASSLRGGTSANEQFF.

This clonotype turned up a few times. The rearrangement uses TRBV2 and TRBJ1-2; D ambiguous. The CDR3 extends over 14 amino acids. From germline, CDR1 is SNHLY and CDR2 FYNNEI. V shed 8 bases and J shed 0 bases, with 13 bases lying between them. As DNA, the CDR3 is TGTGCCAGCCGCGATTTTGGATCTAACTATGGCTACACCTTC. Translating gives CASRDFGSNYGYTF.

This chain connects TRBV11-3 to TRBJ2-2; 7 bases map to TRBD1. Germline lookup yields CDR1 SGHNT and CDR2 YENEEA. The length of the CDR3 is 17 residues. V lost 2 bases, J lost 0 bases, and 6 bases stayed unmatched. CDR3 protein: CASSLHPQGANTGELFF. In DNA form, the CDR3 reads TGTGCCAGCAGCTTACATCCCCAGGGGGCGAACACCGGGGAGCTGTTTTTT.

In this sample, this clonotype turned up many times. The V call is TRBV7-2, the J call TRBJ2-2; D is possibly TRBD2 (5 bases). CDR1 and CDR2 from the germline V gene are SGHTA and FQGNSA. CDR3 length: 13 amino acids. V was shortened by 11 bases and J by 4 bases, with 14 bases between the two germline ends. The CDR3 protein is CAVPPRGTGELFF. CDR3 in DNA: TGTGCCGTCCCCCCTCGGGGCACCGGGGAGCTGTTTTTT.

CDR3 sequence: CASSPRGDYGYTF. The CDR3 nucleotides read TGTGCCAGCAGCCCTCGGGGGGACTATGGCTACACCTTC. V is TRBV11-2 and J is TRBJ1-2; D might be TRBD1 (5 bases). V lost 5 bases, J lost 3 bases, and 10 bases lay in between. The germline V gene has CDR1 SGHAT and CDR2 FQNNGV. The CDR3 sequence is 13 residues long.

V is TRBV27 and J is TRBJ2-1, with 8 bases fitting TRBD1. The CDR3 consists of 17 residues. Trimming cost V 6 bases and J 4 bases; bases outside gene matches: 14. Germline loops: CDR1 MNHEY, CDR2 SMNVEV (reference sequence). The CDR3 coding sequence is TGTGCCAGCAGCCCGCAAATTAGGACAGGGAAGTACAATGAGCAGTTCTTC. It is translated as CASSPQIRTGKYNEQFF.

J is TRBJ2-3 and V is TRBV10-2; D is perhaps TRBD2 (6 bases). Deletions cut 8 bases from V and 5 bases from J, with 17 bases between. The CDR3 consists of 14 residues. CDR1 WSHSY and CDR2 SAAADI come from the germline V gene. As DNA, the CDR3 is TGCGCCAGCGACACCCCGACGGGAGAAGATACGCAGTATTTT. Residues: CASDTPTGEDTQYF.

The rearrangement joins TRBV5-1 to TRBJ1-1; D gene uncertain. The CDR3 runs 13 residues. Germline values: CDR1 SGHRS, CDR2 YFSETQ. The V end was cut by 0 bases, the J end by 7 bases, with 10 bases between. CDR3 nucleotides: TGCGCCAGCAGCTTGGCCGCGGGAGATGAAGCTTTCTTT. This sequence encodes CASSLAAGDEAFF.

The chain links TRBV19 to TRBJ1-3, with a tentative D call TRBD1 (5 bases). The CDR3 spans 16 residues. Germline V gene data show CDR1 as LNHDA and CDR2 as SQIVND (reference sequence). Trimming pared 1 base from V and 3 bases from J, leaving 13 bases between. In DNA, the CDR3 is TGTGCCAGTAGTATAGGATCGGGGACCGTTGGAAACACCATATATTTT. The encoded protein is CASSIGSGTVGNTIYF.

Only a few counts were recorded for this clonotype. J is TRBJ1-4 and V is TRBV7-4, with D uncertain. CDR3 length equals 14 residues. Germline CDR1 is SGHVT and CDR2 is SQSDAQ. V lost 4 bases to trimming and J lost 8 bases, with 14 bases between them. CDR3 in amino acids: CASSSGPGREKLFF. DNA for the CDR3: TGTGCCAGCAGCTCCGGTCCGGGAAGGGAAAAACTGTTTTTT.

As DNA, the CDR3 is TGCGCCAGACTGGACCCCAGGGGTGGGAATGAGCAGTTCTTC. Protein product: CARLDPRGGNEQFF. The chain joins TRBV23-1 to TRBJ2-1; D is possibly TRBD1 (6 bases). TRBV23-1 is an ORF, and what it does is uncertain. The CDR3 covers 14 residues. Trimming took off 9 bases at V and 7 bases at J, with 19 bases between the two ends.

The gene calls are TRBV20-1 and TRBJ1-1, with a tentative D call TRBD1 (5 bases). Trimming pared 5 bases from V and 5 bases from J, leaving 12 bases between. CDR1 DFQATT and CDR2 SNEGSKA come from the germline V gene (reference sequence). The CDR3 has 12 amino acids. CDR3 sequence: CSAGRRGTEAFF. CDR3 in DNA: TGCAGTGCTGGCCGACGGGGGACTGAAGCTTTCTTT.

This sequence joins TRBV27 and TRBJ1-2; no reliable D call. The CDR3 totals 15 residues. V lost 6 bases, J lost 3 bases, and 17 bases lay in between. Germline loops: CDR1 MNHEY, CDR2 SMNVEV (reference sequence). The CDR3 protein is CASSPRRHQDYGYTF. CDR3 nucleotides: TGTGCCAGCAGCCCTAGGCGACACCAGGACTATGGCTACACCTTC.

This clonotype was counted a few times. V gene TRBV10-2 combines with J gene TRBJ1-2; no definite D call. V lost 2 bases to trimming and J lost 0 bases, with 16 bases between them. The length of the CDR3 is 17 residues. The germline V gene has CDR1 WSHSY and CDR2 SAAADI. CDR3 amino acids: CASSEVRRLLPNYGYTF. The CDR3 nucleotides read TGCGCCAGCAGTGAGGTCAGGAGGCTACTTCCTAACTATGGCTACACCTTC.

This clonotype came up a few times. The rearrangement uses TRBV6-2 or TRBV6-3 and TRBJ1-5; TRBD1 agrees at 7 bases. V shed 4 bases and J 0 bases; nucleotides not matched to a gene: 6. The CDR3 extends over 16 amino acids. Germline-derived CDR1 and CDR2 are MNHEY and SVGEGT. DNA for the CDR3: TGTGCCAGCAGTTTGACAGGGCAAAATAGCAATCAGCCCCAGCATTTT. Amino acids: CASSLTGQNSNQPQHF.

The rearrangement links TRBV28 to TRBJ1-4; the D gene is possibly TRBD1 (6 bases). Germline-derived CDR1 and CDR2 are MDHEN and SYDVKM. The CDR3 extends over 15 amino acids. Trimming removed 1 base from V and 3 bases from J, with 9 bases in between. The CDR3 DNA follows: TGTGCCAGCAGTTTATTGACAGGTCCTAATGAAAAACTGTTTTTT. This codes for CASSLLTGPNEKLFF.

This chain joins TRBV11-2 and TRBJ1-3; unclear D gene. This CDR3 is built from 15 residues. V shed 6 bases and J shed 0 bases, with 12 bases lying between them. CDR1 and CDR2 (germline): SGHAT, FQNNGV. Written as DNA, the CDR3 is TGTGCCAGCAGTTCAACGGCATACTCTGGAAACACCATATATTTT. Amino acids: CASSSTAYSGNTIYF.

This clonotype was found a few times. The rearrangement links TRBV7-2 to TRBJ1-2; a possible D gene is TRBD1 (5 bases). The CDR3 is 14 amino acids. CDR1 and CDR2 (germline): SGHTA, FQGNSA. The V gene lost 3 bases and the J gene lost 3 bases, with 11 bases spanning the gap. CDR3: CASSFSGGHYGYTF. In nucleotides, the CDR3 is TGTGCCAGCAGCTTTTCCGGGGGACACTATGGCTACACCTTC.

The chain employs TRBV18 and TRBJ2-2; TRBD2 agrees at 8 bases. CDR3 size: 15 residues. From germline, CDR1 is KGHSH and CDR2 LQKENI. V shed 3 bases, J shed 0 bases, and the junction held 0 bases outside the gene matches. CDR3 residues: CASSPREANTGELFF. CDR3 coding DNA: TGTGCCAGCTCACCGCGGGAGGCGAACACCGGGGAGCTGTTTTTT.

This clonotype occurred many times. The chain recombines TRBV19 with TRBJ1-1; 8 nucleotides match TRBD1. The CDR3 is 16 amino acids. The germline CDR1 and CDR2 sequences are LNHDA and SQIVND (reference sequence). Trimming removed 6 bases from V and 3 bases from J; junction bases left unmatched: 12. CDR3 DNA sequence: TGTGCCAGTAGCCCCCAAAGGGACAGGAGGTACACTGAAGCTTTCTTT. Translated, it gives CASSPQRDRRYTEAFF.

This chain uses TRBV14 with TRBJ1-1; possibly TRBD1 for D (6 bases). CDR1 and CDR2 from the germline V gene are SGHDN and FVKESK. The CDR3 contains 15 residues. Trimming took off 1 base at V and 5 bases at J, with 14 bases between the two ends. The CDR3 protein is CASSQGQGWMTEAFF. The CDR3 bases are TGTGCCAGCAGCCAAGGTCAGGGGTGGATGACTGAAGCTTTCTTT.

This clonotype was observed many times. This chain uses TRBV6-2 or TRBV6-3 with TRBJ1-1; D call uncertain. Germline CDR1 reads MNHEY; CDR2 reads SVGEGT. The CDR3 sequence is 13 residues long. Trimming removed 0 bases from V and 1 base from J, with 3 bases in between. The CDR3 nucleotides read TGTGCCAGCAGTTACTCGGAGAACACTGAAGCTTTCTTT. This codes for CASSYSENTEAFF.

In this sample, this clonotype turned up a few times. This chain uses TRBV7-2 with TRBJ1-4, with a tentative D call TRBD1 (5 bases). V was pared by 1 base and J by 3 bases, with 24 bases between. Germline loops: CDR1 SGHTA, CDR2 FQGNSA. CDR3 size: 20 residues. Here the CDR3 reads CASSLVFSPGWGGANEKLFF. CDR3 coding DNA: TGTGCCAGCAGCTTAGTTTTTTCCCCCGGATGGGGGGGAGCTAATGAAAAACTGTTTTTT.

This clonotype was seen only a few times. J is TRBJ2-1 and V is TRBV7-9; D unclear. CDR3 size: 13 residues. Germline V gene lookup returns CDR1 SEHNR and CDR2 FQNEAQ (reference sequence). V gave up 0 bases and J gave up 7 bases, with 7 bases separating them. The CDR3 loop reads CASSLARRNEQFF. For the CDR3, the DNA is TGTGCCAGCAGCTTAGCGAGGCGTAATGAGCAGTTCTTC. Full variable domain (rest looked up from reference TRBV7-9 and TRBJ2-1): DTGVSQNPRHKITKRGQNVTFRCDPISEHNRLYWYRQTLGQGPEFLTYFQNEAQLEKSRLLSDRFSAERPKGSFSTLEIQRTEQGDSAMYLCASSLARRNEQFFGPGTRLTVL.

V and J are TRBV12-3 or TRBV12-4 and TRBJ1-1; TRBD1 might be the D (5 bases). The CDR3 is 12 amino acids. Trimming removed 3 bases at V and 6 bases at J, with 8 bases between. CDR3 amino acids: CASSLFRAEAFF. Here the CDR3 DNA reads TGTGCCAGCAGTTTGTTCAGGGCTGAAGCTTTCTTT.

This clonotype has a handful of counts. The J gene is TRBJ1-2, the V gene TRBV18; TRBD1 agrees at 9 bases. The germline V gene has CDR1 KGHSH and CDR2 LQKENI. This CDR3 is built from 18 residues. Unmatched junction bases numbered 18, after V lost 3 bases and J lost 7 bases. CDR3 sequence (DNA): TGTGCCAGCTCACCGACCCGGTCTAGGGCGGACAGGGGTTCTGGCTACACCTTC. It encodes CASSPTRSRADRGSGYTF.